A selection of T cell receptor beta chains follows, all from one sample in a study of blood T cells in healthy people across ages. A single record per CDR3 protein comes from TCRdb applying MiXCR to the 5' RACE reads. The profile shows around 940,000 distinct CDR3 sequences, roughly 51% of them singletons. The sequenced material came from blood. These receptors all come from a woman aged 55-75 years in good health. CDR3s include the opening cysteine and the closing phenylalanine or tryptophan. The order of the fields is J gene, D gene, clone size, V gene, CDR3 protein, CDR3 DNA. A D gene is named only where the DNA matches it firmly. Clone size appears in some rows only: once, few, many, or a class for an expanded clone.

J: TRBJ1-2
D: TRBD1
size: -
V: TRBV3-1
CDR3: CASSQFGTGGNYGYTF
DNA: TGTGCCAGCAGCCAGTTCGGGACAGGGGGTAACTATGGCTACACCTTC

J: TRBJ2-5
D: TRBD2
size: -
V: TRBV28
CDR3: CASSDSGLAVQWAQYF
DNA: TGTGCCAGCAGTGACTCTGGACTAGCGGTACAATGGGCCCAGTACTTC

J: TRBJ2-5
D: TRBD2
size: -
V: TRBV20-1
CDR3: CSAAKNRHSLAGTQETQYF
DNA: TGCAGTGCTGCAAAAAACCGACATTCACTAGCGGGGACCCAAGAGACCCAGTACTTC

J: TRBJ2-7
D: TRBD2
size: few
V: TRBV4-1
CDR3: CASSQESGSYHEQYF
DNA: TGCGCCAGCAGCCAAGAAAGCGGGAGCTACCACGAGCAGTACTTC

J: TRBJ1-1
D: TRBD1
size: few
V: TRBV6-6
CDR3: CASIIEGAGEAFF
DNA: TGTGCCAGCATTATTGAGGGGGCTGGTGAAGCTTTCTTT

J: TRBJ2-1
D: -
size: few
V: TRBV29-1
CDR3: CSVARTAGDEQFF
DNA: TGCAGCGTTGCACGGACAGCGGGTGATGAGCAGTTCTTC

J: TRBJ1-1
D: -
size: -
V: TRBV29-1
CDR3: CSVEVGANTEAFF
DNA: TGCAGCGTTGAGGTGGGGGCGAACACTGAAGCTTTCTTT

J: TRBJ2-5
D: -
size: -
V: TRBV7-9
CDR3: CASSFGTHQETQYF
DNA: TGTGCCAGCAGCTTCGGGACCCACCAAGAGACCCAGTACTTC

J: TRBJ2-1
D: TRBD2
size: -
V: TRBV7-9
CDR3: CASSLSTSGSRYEQFF
DNA: TGTGCCAGCAGCTTAAGCACTAGCGGGAGTAGGTATGAGCAGTTCTTC

J: TRBJ2-6
D: -
size: -
V: TRBV28
CDR3: CASSLRLSGVNVLTF
DNA: TGTGCCAGCAGTTTGAGGCTCTCTGGGGTCAACGTCCTGACTTTC

J: TRBJ2-4
D: -
size: few
V: TRBV20-1
CDR3: CLVRGTKNIQYF
DNA: TGCCTTGTTCGGGGAACCAAAAACATTCAGTACTTC

J: TRBJ1-6
D: TRBD1
size: few
V: TRBV5-1
CDR3: CASSLKWDSNYNSPLHF
DNA: TGCGCCAGCAGCTTGAAATGGGACAGCAACTATAATTCACCCCTCCACTTT

J: TRBJ2-1
D: -
size: few
V: TRBV28
CDR3: CASSHAGGGNEQFF
DNA: TGTGCCAGCAGTCATGCTGGGGGCGGCAATGAGCAGTTCTTC

J: TRBJ2-1
D: TRBD2
size: few
V: TRBV4-1
CDR3: CASSQDGPGLGRIQFF
DNA: TGCGCCAGCAGCCAAGATGGTCCGGGACTAGGACGAATTCAGTTCTTC

J: TRBJ2-5
D: TRBD1
size: -
V: TRBV2
CDR3: CASSEVADPGGTQYF
DNA: TGTGCCAGCAGTGAAGTCGCCGACCCAGGGGGGACCCAGTACTTC

J: TRBJ1-4
D: TRBD1
size: -
V: TRBV6-4
CDR3: CASSEPGQGNEKLFF
DNA: TGTGCCAGCAGTGAGCCGGGACAGGGAAACGAAAAACTGTTTTTT

J: TRBJ2-7
D: -
size: -
V: TRBV7-9
CDR3: CASSVFGVRGQYF
DNA: TGTGCCAGCAGCGTTTTCGGGGTACGGGGGCAGTACTTC

J: TRBJ1-2
D: -
size: few
V: TRBV28
CDR3: CASSLEVGSRDTF
DNA: TGTGCCAGCAGTTTGGAGGTGGGCTCGAGGGACACCTTC

J: TRBJ2-3
D: TRBD1
size: few
V: TRBV6-2/TRBV6-3
CDR3: CASSQRTGVTDTQYF
DNA: TGTGCCAGCAGTCAGCGGACAGGGGTCACAGATACGCAGTATTTT

J: TRBJ2-1
D: TRBD2
size: few
V: TRBV15
CDR3: CATGSVAGVYEQFF
DNA: TGTGCCACCGGTTCGGTAGCGGGAGTCTATGAGCAGTTCTTC

J: TRBJ2-3
D: TRBD2
size: once
V: TRBV5-6
CDR3: CASSPWLAGGTDTQYF
DNA: TGTGCCAGCAGCCCATGGCTAGCGGGAGGCACAGATACGCAGTATTTT

J: TRBJ2-5
D: TRBD2
size: few
V: TRBV20-1
CDR3: CSARAIPGLAGLLGETQYF
DNA: TGCAGTGCTAGGGCGATACCGGGACTAGCGGGACTTTTAGGGGAGACCCAGTACTTC

J: TRBJ2-7
D: TRBD2
size: few
V: TRBV27
CDR3: CASSSGLAGGPVRYEQYF
DNA: TGTGCCAGCAGTTCCGGACTAGCGGGAGGGCCTGTAAGGTACGAGCAGTACTTC

J: TRBJ2-7
D: -
size: -
V: TRBV7-2
CDR3: CASSHDGGNEQYF
DNA: TGTGCCAGCAGCCACGACGGGGGCAATGAGCAGTACTTC

J: TRBJ1-4
D: -
size: -
V: TRBV18
CDR3: CASSPQVATNEKLFF
DNA: TGTGCCAGCTCACCGCAGGTGGCAACTAATGAAAAACTGTTTTTT

J: TRBJ2-5
D: TRBD2
size: -
V: TRBV13
CDR3: CASSSALAGRATETQYF
DNA: TGTGCCAGCAGTTCTGCTTTGGCAGGGAGGGCGACAGAGACCCAGTACTTC

J: TRBJ2-6
D: -
size: -
V: TRBV5-1
CDR3: CASNSADIRSGANVLTF
DNA: TGCGCCAGCAACTCGGCGGACATTCGGTCTGGGGCCAACGTCCTGACTTTC

J: TRBJ2-7
D: -
size: -
V: TRBV12-3/TRBV12-4
CDR3: CASSPTSARYEQYF
DNA: TGTGCCAGCAGCCCGACGAGCGCACGATACGAGCAGTACTTC

J: TRBJ2-7
D: TRBD2
size: -
V: TRBV5-1
CDR3: CASSPRTSPGYEQYF
DNA: TGCGCCAGCAGCCCTAGGACTAGCCCCGGTTACGAGCAGTACTTC

J: TRBJ2-7
D: TRBD1
size: once
V: TRBV27
CDR3: CASSFTGGYGQYF
DNA: TGTGCCAGCAGTTTCACAGGGGGCTACGGGCAGTACTTC

J: TRBJ2-3
D: TRBD1
size: -
V: TRBV7-2
CDR3: CASRSDRGRADTQYF
DNA: TGTGCCAGCAGGAGCGACAGGGGGCGGGCAGATACGCAGTATTTT

J: TRBJ2-1
D: TRBD2
size: few
V: TRBV7-2
CDR3: CASSLLAGGTNEQFF
DNA: TGTGCCAGCAGCTTACTAGCGGGAGGAACCAATGAGCAGTTCTTC

J: TRBJ2-1
D: TRBD2
size: -
V: TRBV11-2
CDR3: CASSLGVAGGINEQFF
DNA: TGTGCCAGCAGCTTAGGGGTAGCGGGGGGAATAAATGAGCAGTTCTTC

J: TRBJ1-2
D: -
size: -
V: TRBV15
CDR3: CATSRDAYGHTF
DNA: TGTGCCACCAGCAGAGACGCATATGGCCACACCTTC

J: TRBJ2-7
D: TRBD2
size: -
V: TRBV29-1
CDR3: CSGELAIGVNEQYF
DNA: TGCAGCGGTGAACTAGCGATCGGCGTCAATGAGCAGTACTTC

J: TRBJ2-1
D: TRBD2
size: -
V: TRBV20-1
CDR3: CSARGSGSSYNEQFF
DNA: TGCAGTGCTCGGGGTAGCGGGAGCTCCTACAATGAGCAGTTCTTC

J: TRBJ2-3
D: TRBD2
size: -
V: TRBV7-3
CDR3: CASSGRMTSGSSTDTQYF
DNA: TGTGCCAGCAGCGGGCGTATGACTAGCGGGAGTAGCACAGATACGCAGTATTTT

J: TRBJ2-3
D: TRBD1
size: -
V: TRBV10-3
CDR3: CAISPTGTGADTQYF
DNA: TGTGCCATCAGCCCCACCGGGACAGGGGCGGATACGCAGTATTTT

J: TRBJ1-1
D: -
size: -
V: TRBV29-1
CDR3: CGANKAFF
DNA: TGCGGCGCAAACAAAGCTTTCTTT

J: TRBJ2-6
D: -
size: few
V: TRBV7-3
CDR3: CASSLMGIASGANVLTF
DNA: TGTGCCAGCAGCTTAATGGGCATTGCATCTGGGGCCAACGTCCTGACTTTC

J: TRBJ1-1
D: -
size: -
V: TRBV27
CDR3: CASSWVVGTEAFF
DNA: TGTGCCAGCAGTTGGGTGGTTGGCACTGAAGCTTTCTTT

J: TRBJ1-2
D: -
size: -
V: TRBV4-1
CDR3: CASSQAPANYGYTF
DNA: TGCGCCAGCAGCCAAGCCCCAGCTAACTATGGCTACACCTTC

J: TRBJ2-7
D: -
size: few
V: TRBV12-3/TRBV12-4
CDR3: CASSLSGRDWRYEQYF
DNA: TGTGCCAGCAGTTTAAGTGGCCGGGACTGGAGATACGAGCAGTACTTC

J: TRBJ2-3
D: -
size: few
V: TRBV4-2
CDR3: CASSQDDPGGADTQYF
DNA: TGTGCCAGCAGCCAAGATGACCCGGGGGGCGCAGATACGCAGTATTTT

J: TRBJ1-5
D: -
size: -
V: TRBV5-1
CDR3: CASSLDSGGGQPQHF
DNA: TGCGCCAGCAGCTTGGATAGCGGGGGTGGACAGCCCCAGCATTTT

J: TRBJ2-3
D: TRBD1
size: -
V: TRBV6-5
CDR3: CASSYSTRGFPDTQYF
DNA: TGTGCCAGCAGTTACTCGACCAGGGGGTTCCCAGATACGCAGTATTTT

J: TRBJ2-4
D: -
size: few
V: TRBV28
CDR3: CASSLLQGNIQYF
DNA: TGTGCCAGCAGTCTCTTACAGGGTAACATTCAGTACTTC

J: TRBJ2-3
D: TRBD2
size: -
V: TRBV12-3/TRBV12-4
CDR3: CASTPGVLAGTTDTQYF
DNA: TGTGCCAGCACCCCTGGGGTCCTAGCGGGGACCACAGATACGCAGTATTTT

J: TRBJ2-1
D: TRBD2
size: -
V: TRBV4-2
CDR3: CASSHETSGVYNEQFF
DNA: TGTGCCAGCAGCCATGAGACTAGCGGAGTCTACAATGAGCAGTTCTTC

J: TRBJ2-3
D: -
size: -
V: TRBV20-1
CDR3: CSAREGGRGGTQYF
DNA: TGCAGTGCTAGAGAAGGTGGGAGAGGAGGTACGCAGTATTTT

J: TRBJ2-3
D: -
size: -
V: TRBV15
CDR3: CATGREYGGHTDTQYF
DNA: TGTGCCACCGGCAGAGAGTATGGGGGACACACAGATACGCAGTATTTT

J: TRBJ1-1
D: TRBD1
size: -
V: TRBV20-1
CDR3: CSARDRFYTEAFF
DNA: TGCAGTGCTAGGGACAGGTTTTATACTGAAGCTTTCTTT

J: TRBJ2-7
D: -
size: once
V: TRBV5-8
CDR3: CASTLLDPYEQYF
DNA: TGTGCCAGCACCTTGCTTGACCCGTACGAGCAGTACTTC

J: TRBJ1-6
D: TRBD1
size: once
V: TRBV4-2
CDR3: CASSQGGTGNSPLHF
DNA: TGTGCCAGCAGCCAAGGGGGGACAGGGAATTCACCCCTCCACTTT

J: TRBJ2-3
D: -
size: -
V: TRBV3-1
CDR3: CASSQDPITDTQYF
DNA: TGTGCCAGCAGCCAAGATCCTATAACAGATACGCAGTATTTT

J: TRBJ2-7
D: TRBD2
size: -
V: TRBV4-2
CDR3: CASSQDGTGGNEQYF
DNA: TGTGCCAGCAGCCAAGACGGGACGGGAGGGAACGAGCAGTACTTC

J: TRBJ2-6
D: -
size: -
V: TRBV4-2
CDR3: CASSQDRTLGGANVLTF
DNA: TGTGCCAGCAGCCAAGATCGTACGCTAGGTGGGGCCAACGTCCTGACTTTC

J: TRBJ2-4
D: -
size: -
V: TRBV14
CDR3: CASRGMGHGHYVQYF
DNA: TGTGCCAGCAGGGGAATGGGACACGGCCACTACGTGCAGTACTTC

J: TRBJ2-1
D: -
size: -
V: TRBV4-2
CDR3: CASSQVGPTHNEQFF
DNA: TGTGCCAGCAGCCAAGTTGGTCCTACCCACAATGAGCAGTTCTTC

J: TRBJ2-7
D: TRBD2
size: -
V: TRBV28
CDR3: CVSSILRTSGYYEQYF
DNA: TGTGTCAGCAGTATCTTACGGACTAGCGGATACTACGAGCAGTACTTC